This T cell receptor beta chain is from a study of blood T cell repertoires in COVID-19. The overall study: Italy, Spain and the United States were the sources of the convalescent and acute COVID-19 samples. PBMCs, B-cell-depleted T cells, or T cells were the source of the cDNA or gDNA that made up the material.

J gave up 4 bases and V 2 bases, and 11 bases lay outside the gene matches. Germline V gene sequence: CDR1 LNHDA, CDR2 SQIVND (reference sequence). This CDR3 contains 17 residues. Those enrolled in Seattle joined during active infection and were followed longitudinally afterward. Authors' analysis steps: Estimation of nucleated cell counts relied on the amplification of reference gene primers. The repertoire was sequenced with immunoSEQ multiplex PCR; TCRdb's copy has only in-frame clones and lacks some. The DNA was the basis for D and trimming; V, J and clone size are from that table. The table shows 55,000 to 75,000 clones, with more than 65% occurring only once.

The TCR comes from a man of 80 years or more with COVID-19, enrolled during active disease. Source material: peripheral blood. The chain couples TRBV19 to TRBJ2-3, with 8 bases aligning to TRBD1. In nucleotides, the CDR3 is TGTGCCAGTAGTATATCCGCAGGGGGCGCGGGGCCAGATACGCAGTATTTT. Translating gives CASSISAGGAGPDTQYF.